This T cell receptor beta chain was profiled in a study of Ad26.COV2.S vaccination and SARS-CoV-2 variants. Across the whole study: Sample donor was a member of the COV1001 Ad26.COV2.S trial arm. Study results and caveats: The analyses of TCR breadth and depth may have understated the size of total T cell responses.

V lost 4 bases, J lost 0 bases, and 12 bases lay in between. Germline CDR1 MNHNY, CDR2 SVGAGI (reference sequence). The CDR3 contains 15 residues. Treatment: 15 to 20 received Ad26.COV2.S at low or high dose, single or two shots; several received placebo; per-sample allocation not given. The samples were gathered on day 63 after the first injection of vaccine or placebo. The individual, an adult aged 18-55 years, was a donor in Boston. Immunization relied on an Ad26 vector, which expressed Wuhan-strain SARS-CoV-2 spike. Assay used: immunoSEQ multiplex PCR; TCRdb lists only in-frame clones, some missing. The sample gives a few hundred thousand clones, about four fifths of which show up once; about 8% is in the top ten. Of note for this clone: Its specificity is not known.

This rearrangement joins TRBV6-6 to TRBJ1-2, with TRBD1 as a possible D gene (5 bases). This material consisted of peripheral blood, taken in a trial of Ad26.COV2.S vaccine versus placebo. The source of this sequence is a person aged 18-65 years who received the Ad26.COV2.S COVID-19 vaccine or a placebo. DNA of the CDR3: TGTGCCAGCAGTTCCTGGGGCCGAGCTAACTATGGCTACACCTTC. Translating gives CASSSWGRANYGYTF.